This T cell receptor beta chain appears in the sequencing data of a study of blood T cell repertoires in COVID-19. Study-wide background: The study drew acute and convalescent COVID-19 samples from the United States, Italy and Spain. Sources were T cells, B-cell-depleted T cells, or PBMCs; the material itself was cDNA or gDNA.

Authors' methods: Reference gene primer amplification gave estimated nucleated cell counts. Clones were sequenced by immunoSEQ multiplex PCR, and TCRdb holds only the in-frame ones, with some missing. V, J and clone size reflect that table, while D and trimming were determined from the DNA. The table lists almost 200,000 clones, approximately 86% of them singletons, with around 1% in the top ten. The germline gives CDR1 SNHLY, CDR2 FYNNEI. This CDR3 has 11 residues. Between the trimmed V and J ends, which lost 6 bases and 1 base, there was a span of 3 bases. During active infection, Seattle patients enrolled and were then monitored through disease.

The chain has TRBV2 and TRBJ1-1; D gene ambiguous. Material: peripheral blood. The sequence was obtained from a man aged 60-69 years with COVID-19, enrolled during active disease. CDR3 residues: CASRRNTEAFF. The CDR3 DNA sequence: TGTGCCAGCAGGAGGAACACTGAAGCTTTCTTT.